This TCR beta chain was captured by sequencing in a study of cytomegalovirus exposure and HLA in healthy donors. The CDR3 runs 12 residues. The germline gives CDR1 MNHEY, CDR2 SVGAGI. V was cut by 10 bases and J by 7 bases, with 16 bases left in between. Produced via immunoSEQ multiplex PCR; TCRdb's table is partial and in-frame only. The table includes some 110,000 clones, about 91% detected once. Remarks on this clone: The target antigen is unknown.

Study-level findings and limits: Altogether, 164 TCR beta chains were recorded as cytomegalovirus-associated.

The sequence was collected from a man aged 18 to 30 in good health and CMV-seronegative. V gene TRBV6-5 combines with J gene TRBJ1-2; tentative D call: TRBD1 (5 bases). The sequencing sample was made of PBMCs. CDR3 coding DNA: TGTGCCACTAGCGTCCTGGGGGTTGGCTACACCTTC. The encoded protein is CATSVLGVGYTF.